This TCR beta chain was sequenced during a study of blood T cell repertoires in COVID-19. Background on the study: Donors in the United States, Italy and Spain gave samples during acute or convalescent COVID-19. T cells, B-cell-depleted T cells, or PBMCs provided the cDNA or gDNA that served as material.

Trimming shortened V by 5 bases and J by 4 bases, and 15 bases separated the two germline ends. The CDR3 extends over 15 amino acids. Germline CDR1 and CDR2: MNHEY and SVGEGT. In the source study's methods: Estimation of nucleated cell counts was performed using reference gene primer amplification. Method: immunoSEQ multiplex PCR; TCRdb's copy keeps in-frame clones and lacks some. The D gene and trimming were derived from the DNA, and the V and J assignments and clone size from that table. Of about 70,000 clones listed, approximately 80% were seen once; the top ten hold around a sixth. Material: peripheral blood. This TCR came from a man aged 70-80 years who had recovered from COVID-19. This chain connects TRBV6-2 or TRBV6-3 to TRBJ1-5; D uncertain. DNA for the CDR3: TGTGCCAGCAGTCCATCTGCCCGGGGAAATCAGCCCCAGCATTTT. It codes for CASSPSARGNQPQHF.